This TCR beta chain was documented in a study of blood T cells in healthy people across ages (dated by TCRdb to the mid-2010s). In terms of the full investigation: In model experiments, roughly one uniquely barcoded TCR beta cDNA molecule per two T cells was captured by template switching. To avoid experimental bias, donors of different ages were spread randomly across the sequencing lanes. The donors were divided into four age groups: young (average approximately 17 years), middle-aged (about 41), aged (around 67) and long-lived (about 79). Using deep sequencing normalized with unique cDNA molecular identifiers, the study measured how TCR beta repertoire diversity changes with age. Two additional independent replicas of 1 million unique cDNA reads from the same blood draw were analyzed for two donors (one aged 18 to 30 and one aged 80 or older).

In the case of this clonotype: This receptor's antigen is unknown. No per-base quality is available; no much larger clone lies one base away.

Libraries were made using 5' RACE. The sequencer listed for this sample is Illumina HiSeq 2500. A second roughly 6 to 11 cycle PCR used a sample-barcoded 5' primer and a J-beta primer mix. A template-switch 5' adaptor carrying 12 random nucleotides introduced a unique molecular identifier onto each TCR beta cDNA molecule. At least 2.5 million CDR3-containing paired-end reads were obtained from each sample. First-strand cDNA synthesis was performed from all RNA using the Mint cDNA synthesis kit, with priming by a TRBC-specific oligonucleotide. All cDNA was treated with uracil-DNA glycosylase and then went through a first 18-cycle PCR with the universal primers M1SS and BC2_uni_R. From the authors' description of their analysis: Normalization of each sample was performed by random selection of 1 million high-quality reads, each carrying a distinct molecular identifier. Instead of being binned into consensus sequences, reads with shared molecular identifiers were discarded. MiTCR, with a Q25 quality threshold and the strictest error-elimination algorithm, was used for CDR3 identification, clonotype clustering and error correction. A nonparametric unseen species model using Euler transformation provided a lower-bound estimate of total TCR beta diversity. TCRdb took the public reads, trimmed them with fastp at Q25, ran MiXCR for clone calling and kept in-frame beta chains. CDR3 protein sequences are deduplicated, and each keeps its most common genes and DNA. These V and J calls are TCRdb output, not the study's own analysis. The sample has more than 1,400,000 distinct CDR3 sequences on record, about 40% of them singletons. Clones ranked in the top ten supply less than 8% of the sample.

Study-wide findings and limitations: Estimates of total diversity from one million sequenced T cells were regarded as lower bounds and underestimates. Observed TCR beta diversity per million T cells fell roughly linearly with age, and a significant reduction was already apparent by age around 44. Bulk unsorted PBMC profiling prevented conclusive comparison of naive and antigen-experienced compartments. Compared with the aged group, more naive CD4+ T cells, fewer expanded clones and increased TCR diversity were shown by the long-lived group, suggesting age selection. There was a strong correlation between observed TCR beta diversity and the percentage of naive T cells measured by flow cytometry. Donor CMV infection status was unknown, potentially confounding age-related changes in expanded clonotypes.

Sequences ENHRY (CDR1) and SYGVKD (CDR2) are obtained from the germline V gene. V and J are trimmed by 5 bases and 4 bases, and the gene matches miss 6 bases of the junction. Its CDR3 holds 14 amino acids, cysteine through phenylalanine. Only the CDR3 part of the read is kept: 42 bases, read in frame from the first base. The 39 donors, aged roughly 6 to 95 years, were systemically healthy Caucasian individuals from Russia. Each donor gave 8 to 10 milliliters of peripheral blood, drawn into EDTA-treated Vacutainer tubes. PBMCs were isolated by Ficoll-Paque density-gradient centrifugation, with at least 6 million obtained per sample. Trizol reagent was used to extract total RNA from the PBMCs, yielding at least 6 micrograms per sample. Naive CD45RAhigh/CD27high T cell percentages were measured by flow cytometry on a PBMC aliquot from every donor.

The chain was built from TRBV10-3 and TRBJ1-2; the junction holds 8 bases that match TRBD1. The TCR was taken from a woman younger than 35 in good health. Input material: blood. The CDR3 sequence is CAISPGQEFYGYTF. The nucleotide sequence reads as follows: TGTGCCATCAGTCCGGGACAGGAGTTCTATGGCTACACCTTC.